Listed below are T cell receptor beta chains from one sample, sequenced in a study of OX40 agonist ivuxolimab in advanced cancers. Here immunoSEQ multiplex PCR was the method, and the copy in TCRdb shows in-frame clones only, minus some. The table includes roughly 34,000 clones, more than 60% detected once. The sample consisted of CD4+ or CD8+ T cells sorted from blood, taken in a trial of the OX40 agonist ivuxolimab. The receptors come from an adult with an advanced solid tumor such as melanoma, head and neck, liver or kidney cancer. Both conserved end residues are part of each CDR3. The D gene is left open where the match is weak. Where a row states a size, it is once, few, many or the class of an expanded clone; other rows omit it.

length: 13
V: TRBV15
J: TRBJ1-2
size: -
D: TRBD1
DNA: TGTGCCACCAGCAGCCGACAGGGGTATGGCTACACCTTC
CDR3: CATSSRQGYGYTF

length: 15
V: TRBV30
J: TRBJ1-5
size: -
D: TRBD1
DNA: TGTGCCTGGAGTGTGACAGGGGGAAGGGGTCAGCCCCAGCATTTT
CDR3: CAWSVTGGRGQPQHF

length: 14
V: TRBV6-5
J: TRBJ1-1
size: -
D: -
DNA: TGTGCCAGCAGTTACTGGGGGGGGGACACTGAAGCTTTCTTT
CDR3: CASSYWGGDTEAFF

length: 13
V: TRBV4-1
J: TRBJ2-7
size: -
D: TRBD1
DNA: TGCGCCAGCAGCCAGAACAGGGGATACGAGCAGTACTTC
CDR3: CASSQNRGYEQYF

length: 13
V: TRBV19
J: TRBJ1-2
size: -
D: -
DNA: TGTGCCAGTACTCTGGCGGGTAACTATGGCTACACCTTC
CDR3: CASTLAGNYGYTF

length: 15
V: TRBV11-2
J: TRBJ2-5
size: -
D: TRBD1
DNA: TGTGCCAGCAGCCCCCGGGACAGGGCCCTGGAGACCCAGTACTTC
CDR3: CASSPRDRALETQYF

length: 15
V: TRBV6-1
J: TRBJ2-2
size: -
D: TRBD1
DNA: TGTGCCAGCTTACCGGGACAGGGGTTCGGCGGGGAGCTGTTTTTT
CDR3: CASLPGQGFGGELFF

length: 11
V: TRBV30
J: TRBJ2-7
size: -
D: -
DNA: TGTGCCTGGAGCTCGTCCTACGAGCAGTACTTC
CDR3: CAWSSSYEQYF

length: 13
V: TRBV30
J: TRBJ1-1
size: -
D: -
DNA: TGTGCCTGGTTGGGCAGGACGAACACTGAAGCTTTCTTT
CDR3: CAWLGRTNTEAFF

length: 15
V: TRBV9
J: TRBJ2-7
size: once
D: TRBD1
DNA: TGTGCCAGCAGCGTAGCTGAGGGACAGGGTTACGAGCAGTACTTC
CDR3: CASSVAEGQGYEQYF

length: 10
V: TRBV28
J: TRBJ2-7
size: few
D: -
DNA: TGTGCCGCGGGGGCGGGCGAGCAGTACTTC
CDR3: CAAGAGEQYF

length: 15
V: TRBV18
J: TRBJ2-7
size: -
D: -
DNA: TGTGCCAGCTCCCAGGGGACATCTCCCTCCTACGAGCAGTACTTC
CDR3: CASSQGTSPSYEQYF

length: 13
V: TRBV28
J: TRBJ1-1
size: -
D: TRBD1
DNA: TGTGCCAGCAGTTTCAGGGGGGGCACTGAAGCTTTCTTT
CDR3: CASSFRGGTEAFF

length: 15
V: TRBV4-1
J: TRBJ1-4
size: once
D: -
DNA: TGCGCCAGCAGCCAAGAGACGTACGCAGGGGAAAAACTGTTTTTT
CDR3: CASSQETYAGEKLFF

length: 13
V: TRBV9
J: TRBJ1-1
size: medium-sized
D: -
DNA: TGTGCCAGCAGTGATCGTCCCGTAGGTGAAGCTTTCTTT
CDR3: CASSDRPVGEAFF

length: 16
V: TRBV7-3
J: TRBJ1-4
size: -
D: TRBD1
DNA: TGTGCCAGCAGCTTTCGACAGGGCGGAACTAATGAAAAACTGTTTTTT
CDR3: CASSFRQGGTNEKLFF

length: 15
V: TRBV30
J: TRBJ1-5
size: -
D: TRBD1
DNA: TGTGCCTTTAGAACGGGACAGGGGGGGAATCAGCCCCAGCATTTT
CDR3: CAFRTGQGGNQPQHF

length: 14
V: TRBV19
J: TRBJ2-7
size: few
D: -
DNA: TGTGCCAGTAGTGCTACCCGGGACACCTACGAGCAGTACTTC
CDR3: CASSATRDTYEQYF

length: 15
V: TRBV6-5
J: TRBJ1-4
size: medium-sized
D: -
DNA: TGTGCCAGCAGTTACTCGTTGGGGGGTGAGGAAAAACTGTTTTTT
CDR3: CASSYSLGGEEKLFF

length: 13
V: TRBV19
J: TRBJ1-1
size: few
D: -
DNA: TGTGCCAGTAGTTGGGGGATGTACACTGAAGCTTTCTTT
CDR3: CASSWGMYTEAFF

length: 16
V: TRBV27
J: TRBJ2-1
size: -
D: TRBD1
DNA: TGTGCCAGCAGTTCGTACTCCGGGACAGGAAGCAATGAGCAGTTCTTC
CDR3: CASSSYSGTGSNEQFF

length: 14
V: TRBV4-1
J: TRBJ1-1
size: -
D: -
DNA: TGCGCCAGCAGCTGTCTGCGGGGGGGCCGGGGCGCTTTCTTT
CDR3: CASSCLRGGRGAFF

length: 15
V: TRBV6-1
J: TRBJ1-2
size: -
D: -
DNA: TGTGCCAGCAGTGAATTCGGCGGTAATATGGGCGGCTACACCTTC
CDR3: CASSEFGGNMGGYTF

length: 15
V: TRBV14
J: TRBJ1-2
size: few
D: -
DNA: TGTGCCAGCAGCCTGACCGGGACTCGGGGTAGGGGCTACACCTTC
CDR3: CASSLTGTRGRGYTF

length: 14
V: TRBV6-5
J: TRBJ1-4
size: -
D: -
DNA: TGTGCCAGCAGTTACGAGTGGAGGAATGAAAAACTGTTTTTT
CDR3: CASSYEWRNEKLFF

length: 13
V: TRBV28
J: TRBJ2-7
size: -
D: -
DNA: TGTGCCACCTGGGGCAGGGATTCCTACGAGCAGTACTTC
CDR3: CATWGRDSYEQYF

length: 16
V: TRBV2
J: TRBJ1-3
size: -
D: TRBD1
DNA: TGTGCCAGCGATTCCAGGGGGGTGAGCTCTGGAAACACCATATATTTT
CDR3: CASDSRGVSSGNTIYF

length: 12
V: TRBV5-6
J: TRBJ2-7
size: -
D: -
DNA: TGTGCCAGCAGCTTTGGTGGCAGCGAGCAGTACTTC
CDR3: CASSFGGSEQYF

length: 15
V: TRBV14
J: TRBJ1-3
size: -
D: -
DNA: TGTGCCAGCGCGGGCAGGCTGAGCTCTGGAAACACCATATATTTT
CDR3: CASAGRLSSGNTIYF

length: 16
V: TRBV7-2
J: TRBJ2-7
size: -
D: TRBD2
DNA: TGTGCCAGCAGCTTACCCCGGGGACGGGGGGCCTACGAGCAGTACTTC
CDR3: CASSLPRGRGAYEQYF

length: 17
V: TRBV15
J: TRBJ1-5
size: -
D: TRBD1
DNA: TGTGCCACCAGCAGAGGGAATGGCAGGGGGCGTGATCAGCCCCAGCATTTT
CDR3: CATSRGNGRGRDQPQHF

length: 15
V: TRBV6-5
J: TRBJ1-6
size: -
D: -
DNA: TGTGCCAGCAGTGCAAGGGGCCTTGGGGGTTCACCCCTCCACTTT
CDR3: CASSARGLGGSPLHF

length: 13
V: TRBV30
J: TRBJ2-7
size: -
D: -
DNA: TGTGCCTGGAGTGCATCGGGGAGTTACGAGCAGTACTTC
CDR3: CAWSASGSYEQYF

length: 13
V: TRBV6-1
J: TRBJ1-2
size: few
D: -
DNA: TGTGCCAGCAGTGAGACAGTAAACTATGGCTACACCTTC
CDR3: CASSETVNYGYTF

length: 12
V: TRBV6-5
J: TRBJ2-7
size: -
D: -
DNA: TGTGCCAGCAGTCCGAACTTCCACGAGCAGTACTTC
CDR3: CASSPNFHEQYF

length: 20
V: TRBV5-1
J: TRBJ2-6
size: -
D: -
DNA: TGCGCCAGCAGCTCACTATCAGGGGTCACGATCATCTCTGGGGCCAACGTCCTGACTTTC
CDR3: CASSSLSGVTIISGANVLTF

length: 14
V: TRBV5-6
J: TRBJ2-7
size: -
D: -
DNA: TGTGCCAGCAGCTCGAGGGGTTTGGGCTACGAGCAGTACTTC
CDR3: CASSSRGLGYEQYF

length: 16
V: TRBV5-4
J: TRBJ1-4
size: -
D: -
DNA: TGTGCCAGCAGCCAAGATGGTTGGGACACTAATGAAAAACTGTTTTTT
CDR3: CASSQDGWDTNEKLFF

length: 15
V: TRBV27
J: TRBJ1-2
size: -
D: -
DNA: TGTGCCAGCAGTTCCACGGCTCCGCCACTATTGAGGTACACCTTC
CDR3: CASSSTAPPLLRYTF

length: 14
V: TRBV5-5
J: TRBJ1-5
size: -
D: -
DNA: TGTGCCAGCAGCTTGATCCACGGGGGTCAGCCCCAGCATTTT
CDR3: CASSLIHGGQPQHF

length: 16
V: TRBV13
J: TRBJ2-7
size: few
D: TRBD1
DNA: TGTGCCAGCAGCAAGGCCGGGACAGGGGGCTCTTACGAGCAGTACTTC
CDR3: CASSKAGTGGSYEQYF

length: 15
V: TRBV11-3
J: TRBJ2-5
size: once
D: TRBD2
DNA: TGTGCCAGCAGCTTAGGCGGGGGGGCCTCCGAGACCCAGTACTTC
CDR3: CASSLGGGASETQYF

length: 14
V: TRBV9
J: TRBJ2-1
size: few
D: -
DNA: TGTGCCAGCAGCGTAGGAAGGGGTGGCAATGAGCAGTTCTTC
CDR3: CASSVGRGGNEQFF

length: 15
V: TRBV2
J: TRBJ2-7
size: medium-sized
D: TRBD1
DNA: TGTGCCAGCAGGGCAAGACAGGGGGAGGACTACGAGCAGTACTTC
CDR3: CASRARQGEDYEQYF

length: 16
V: TRBV5-1
J: TRBJ2-7
size: few
D: -
DNA: TGCGCCAGCAGCTTGAGCGAGGCACTGACGGACTACGAGCAGTACTTC
CDR3: CASSLSEALTDYEQYF

length: 15
V: TRBV7-9
J: TRBJ1-1
size: -
D: TRBD1
DNA: TGTGCCAGCAGTAGAGGGACAGCTAGGAACACTGAAGCTTTCTTT
CDR3: CASSRGTARNTEAFF

length: 13
V: TRBV6-5
J: TRBJ2-7
size: -
D: TRBD1
DNA: TGTGCCAGCAGTTACGTTGACAGGGACGAGCAGTACTTC
CDR3: CASSYVDRDEQYF

length: 18
V: TRBV11-2
J: TRBJ1-1
size: -
D: -
DNA: TGTGCCAGCAGCGATCCGGTTGGGAGAAGTAACGCGAACACTGAAGCTTTCTTT
CDR3: CASSDPVGRSNANTEAFF

length: 13
V: TRBV14
J: TRBJ2-7
size: -
D: -
DNA: TGTGCCAGCAGCCCCAGAGTGGGCTACGAGCAGTACTTC
CDR3: CASSPRVGYEQYF

length: 15
V: TRBV6-1
J: TRBJ2-7
size: once
D: TRBD1
DNA: TGTGCCAGCAGTGAGGGGACAGGGGGCTCCTACGAGCAGTACTTC
CDR3: CASSEGTGGSYEQYF

length: 14
V: TRBV4-1
J: TRBJ2-1
size: -
D: TRBD1
DNA: TGCGCCAGCAGCCAAGGCGCAGGGGGAAATGAGCAGTTCTTC
CDR3: CASSQGAGGNEQFF

length: 15
V: TRBV21-1
J: TRBJ1-4
size: -
D: -
DNA: TGTGCCAGCAGCAAAGTGGACCCGATGGACGAAAAACTGTTTTTT
CDR3: CASSKVDPMDEKLFF